A single sample gave rise to the 24 T cell receptor beta chains below, sequenced in a study of long-term antiretroviral therapy in people with HIV. Version v3.0 of the immunoSEQ assay was performed at survey level. Sequencing used immunoSEQ multiplex PCR; TCRdb keeps in-frame clones, though not all of them. The sample consists of 30,000 to 40,000 clones, about 80% of them appearing once. The specimen was unsorted PBMCs, collected 0.6 years after starting antiretroviral therapy. All receptors come from a man between 18 and 29 years old with HIV.

The V and J genes are TRBV10-3 and TRBJ2-1; the D is unclear. Germline assignment: CDR1 ENHRY and CDR2 SYGVKD. CDR3 length: 14 residues. V gave up 4 bases and J gave up 3 bases, with 10 bases separating them. The CDR3 spells CAISGHENYNEQFF. The CDR3 bases are TGTGCCATCAGTGGACACGAGAACTACAATGAGCAGTTCTTC.

The V gene is TRBV10-3, the J gene TRBJ2-7; perhaps TRBD1 as D (7 bases). CDR3 size: 12 residues. Trimming left V 8 bases short and J 2 bases short, with 10 bases between. CDR1 is ENHRY, CDR2 SYGVKD, per germline. CDR3 region: CAIGGTAYEQYF. The CDR3 nucleotides are TGTGCCATCGGAGGGACAGCCTACGAGCAGTACTTC.

Turning to this clone: Its ends do not fully match the called genes, so a read error is possible. This rearrangement joins TRBV7-7 to TRBJ2-5; D is possibly TRBD1 or TRBD2 (5 bases each). Germline CDR1 and CDR2: SSHAT and FNYEAQ (reference sequence). There are 15 residues in the CDR3. The CDR3 bases are TGTGCTAGCAGTCACCAGAGAGGGGTCCAAGAGACCCAGTACTTC. It translates to CASSHQRGVQETQYF.

The table lists this clone with a count of one. The chain uses TRBV7-2 and TRBJ2-6; either TRBD1 or TRBD2 may supply D (6 bases each). CDR1 is SGHTA, CDR2 FQGNSA, per germline. Trimming took 7 bases from V and 2 from J, leaving 15 bases between them. CDR3 length: 16 amino acids. The CDR3 region is CASNKGGKAGANVLTF. The CDR3 DNA is TGTGCCAGCAATAAAGGGGGGAAGGCTGGGGCCAACGTCCTGACTTTC.

This chain joins TRBV7-9 and TRBJ2-3; D may be TRBD1 or TRBD2 (5 bases each). The germline V gene has CDR1 SEHNR and CDR2 FQNEAQ (reference sequence). The germline V and J ends were trimmed by 5 bases and 4 bases, with 13 bases remaining between them. The CDR3 runs 14 residues. In DNA, the CDR3 is TGTGCCAGCAGCCTTCCGGGGCAAGCAGATACGCAGTATTTT. Its protein is CASSLPGQADTQYF.

V and J are TRBV27 and TRBJ2-1, with 8 bases fitting TRBD1. The germline V gene has CDR1 MNHEY and CDR2 SMNVEV (reference sequence). The CDR3 spans 17 residues. V lost 5 bases and J lost 0; bases outside the gene matches: 9. The CDR3 DNA is TGTGCCAGCAGTCTAGGACAGGGCACAAGCTCCTACAATGAGCAGTTCTTC. This gives the protein CASSLGQGTSSYNEQFF.

This chain uses TRBV27 with TRBJ2-7; 11 bases fit TRBD2. CDR1 is MNHEY, CDR2 SMNVEV, per germline (reference sequence). The CDR3 contains 14 residues. V shed 5 bases, J shed 1 base, and the junction held 1 base outside the gene matches. CDR3 loop: CASSTSGSSYEQYF. The CDR3 bases are TGTGCCAGCAGTACTAGCGGGAGTTCCTACGAGCAGTACTTC.

The chain combines TRBV28 with TRBJ2-7; 8 nucleotides agree with TRBD2. The V and J ends lost 6 bases and 4 bases, in that order; junction bases with no gene match: 8. Germline-derived CDR1 and CDR2 are MDHEN and SYDVKM. The CDR3 consists of 14 residues. The DNA of the CDR3 is TGTGCCAGCAGAGTCGGGGGGGTGAAGTACGAGCAGTACTTC. Translated: CASRVGGVKYEQYF.

This sequence joins TRBV11-3 and TRBJ2-1; possibly TRBD1 for D (6 bases). This CDR3 is built from 14 residues. CDR1 and CDR2 (germline): SGHNT, YENEEA. V shed 5 bases and J shed 4 bases, with 12 bases lying between them. The CDR3 is CASSLHQGYNEQFF. In DNA, the CDR3 is TGTGCCAGCAGCCTTCACCAGGGGTACAATGAGCAGTTCTTC. The full variable domain, with the rest looked up from reference TRBV11-3 and TRBJ2-1, is EAGVVQSPRYKIIEKKQPVAFWCNPISGHNTLYWYLQNLGQGPELLIRYENEEAVDDSQLPKDRFSAERLKGVDSTLKIQPAELGDSAVYLCASSLHQGYNEQFFGPGTRLTVL.

The chain links TRBV7-3 to TRBJ1-2; possible D gene TRBD1, 5 bases. Germline V lookup: CDR1 SGHTA, CDR2 FQGTGA. CDR3 length equals 14 residues. V was pared by 1 base and J by 8 bases, with 14 bases between. The CDR3 loop reads CASSLSPGLQGYTF. The DNA for the CDR3 is TGTGCCAGCAGCTTAAGCCCGGGACTACAAGGCTACACCTTC. Based on the CDR3 plus reference TRBV7-3 and TRBJ1-2, the full variable domain is GAGVSQTPSNKVTEKGKYVELRCDPISGHTALYWYRQSLGQGPEFLIYFQGTGAADDSGLPNDRFFAVRPEGSVSTLKIQRTERGDSAVYLCASSLSPGLQGYTFGSGTRLTVV.

As regards this clone: The junction does not match germline at one end; this may be a read error. This sequence joins TRBV4-2 and TRBJ1-1; a possible D gene is TRBD1 (5 bases). CDR1 and CDR2 (germline): LGHNA, YNFKEQ. The CDR3 runs 16 residues. The CDR3 DNA reads as TGTGCCACCAGCCAAGAAATGGGGCTAGGGGTCACTGAAGCTTTCTTT. Protein: CATSQEMGLGVTEAFF.

The chain links TRBV5-4 to TRBJ2-5, with 8 bases lining up with TRBD2. CDR3 size: 13 residues. After removal of 4 bases from V and 3 bases from J, the junction contained 2 bases not matched to a gene. Germline V gene lookup returns CDR1 SGHNT and CDR2 YYREEE (reference sequence). In DNA form, the CDR3 reads TGTGCCAGCAGCCTGACTAGCGAAGAGACCCAGTACTTC. The encoded protein is CASSLTSEETQYF.

The rearrangement links TRBV7-2 to TRBJ1-4, with 9 positions matching TRBD1. Per germline, CDR1 SGHTA and CDR2 FQGNSA. This CDR3 comprises 17 residues. The ends lost 1 base at V and 8 bases at J; junction bases unmatched: 11. CDR3 coding DNA: TGTGCCAGCAGCTTAGGGGCTCGGGGGACAGGGTTCGAAAAACTGTTTTTT. This gives the protein CASSLGARGTGFEKLFF. Drawing the rest from reference TRBV7-2 and TRBJ1-4, the complete variable domain is GAGVSQSPSNKVTEKGKDVELRCDPISGHTALYWYRQSLGQGLEFLIYFQGNSAPDKSGLPSDRFSAERTGGSVSTLTIQRTQQEDSAVYLCASSLGARGTGFEKLFFGSGTQLSVL.

This clone was seen a single time. The chain has TRBV29-1 and TRBJ2-7; tentative D call: TRBD1 (5 bases). This CDR3 contains 13 residues. Trimming cost V 1 base and J 7 bases, with 14 bases left between them. Germline-derived CDR1 and CDR2 are SQVTM and ANQGSEA. The CDR3 DNA sequence: TGCAGCGTTGAAGCGGGCAGGGTAGGGGAGCAGTACTTC. Protein: CSVEAGRVGEQYF.

The chain carries TRBV18 and TRBJ2-1, with TRBD1 matching over 8 bases. This CDR3 has 13 residues. Unmatched junction bases numbered 7, after V lost 3 bases and J lost 12 bases. The germline CDR1 and CDR2 sequences are KGHSH and LQKENI. The CDR3 DNA is TGTGCCAGCTCACCTCTGGACAGGGCTCTGCAGTTCTTC. This translates into CASSPLDRALQFF.

This chain connects TRBV27 to TRBJ2-2; D gene uncertain. Trimming shortened V by 5 bases and J by 0 bases, and 10 bases separated the two germline ends. The CDR3 has 15 residues. The V gene's germline CDR1 is MNHEY and CDR2 SMNVEV (reference sequence). CDR3 region: CASSTGLANTGELFF. The DNA of the CDR3 is TGTGCCAGCAGTACCGGGCTAGCGAACACCGGGGAGCTGTTTTTT.

The rearrangement links TRBV5-4 to TRBJ2-7; 10 nucleotides agree with TRBD1. V lost 0 bases to trimming and J lost 3 bases; unmatched junction nucleotides: 3. Per germline, CDR1 SGHNT and CDR2 YYREEE (reference sequence). The CDR3 covers 15 residues. The CDR3: CASSLGGDRGYEQYF. The CDR3 DNA sequence: TGTGCCAGCAGCTTGGGCGGGGACAGGGGCTACGAGCAGTACTTC.

V usage is TRBV7-9 and J usage is TRBJ2-7; TRBD1 aligns across 7 bases. Germline V lookup: CDR1 SEHNR, CDR2 FQNEAQ (reference sequence). The CDR3 has 13 residues. The ends lost 5 bases at V and 3 bases at J; junction bases unmatched: 4. The CDR3 nucleotides read TGTGCCAGCAGCCGGACAGGTTTCTACGAGCAGTACTTC. The encoded protein is CASSRTGFYEQYF. The complete variable domain, with remaining parts taken from reference TRBV7-9 and TRBJ2-7, reads DTGVSQNPRHKITKRGQNVTFRCDPISEHNRLYWYRQTLGQGPEFLTYFQNEAQLEKSRLLSDRFSAERPKGSFSTLEIQRTEQGDSAMYLCASSRTGFYEQYFGPGTRLTVT.

The rearrangement links TRBV29-1 to TRBJ2-7; either TRBD1 or TRBD2 may fit D (5 bases each). This CDR3 spans 16 amino acids. Trimming removed 5 bases from V and 0 bases from J, with 20 bases in between. Germline V gene sequence: CDR1 SQVTM, CDR2 ANQGSEA. The CDR3: CSVWGTSSPSSYEQYF. CDR3 nucleotides: TGCAGCGTTTGGGGGACGAGTAGTCCGAGCTCCTACGAGCAGTACTTC.

The gene calls are TRBV7-8 and TRBJ2-5; the match to TRBD2 covers 8 bases. This CDR3 is built from 18 residues. Per the germline V gene, CDR1 is SGHVS and CDR2 is FQNEAQ. V was clipped by 0 bases and J by 4 bases; unmatched bases: 13. The CDR3 is CASSLATGGLGTGETQYF. The DNA of the CDR3 is TGTGCCAGCAGCTTAGCAACGGGAGGGCTTGGAACGGGAGAGACCCAGTACTTC.

The chain joins TRBV2 to TRBJ1-1; D gene ambiguous. Germline V gene data show CDR1 as SNHLY and CDR2 as FYNNEI. The CDR3 is 13 amino acids. Trimming removed 11 bases from V and 0 bases from J, with 13 bases in between. For the CDR3, the DNA is TGTGCCTCTAGGTCGGAACTGAACACTGAAGCTTTCTTT. Protein product: CASRSELNTEAFF. The full variable domain, rest sourced from reference TRBV2 and TRBJ1-1, is EPEVTQTPSHQVTQMGQEVILRCVPISNHLYFYWYRQILGQKVEFLVSFYNNEISEKSEIFDDQFSVERPDGSNFTLKIRSTKLEDSAMYFCASRSELNTEAFFGQGTRLTVV.

This clone was observed once. The rearrangement links TRBV4-2 to TRBJ1-3, with unresolved D. Trimming cost V 0 bases and J 4 bases, with 10 bases left between them. Germline-derived CDR1 and CDR2 are LGHNA and YNFKEQ. CDR3 length equals 15 residues. The CDR3 is CASSQDISAGNTIYF. The CDR3 coding sequence is TGTGCCAGCAGCCAAGACATTTCAGCAGGAAACACCATATATTTT.

The rearrangement joins TRBV28 to TRBJ1-4; 10 nucleotides align to TRBD1. CDR1 and CDR2 (germline): MDHEN, SYDVKM. The J segment lost 7 bases and the V segment lost 2 bases, leaving 4 bases of the junction unmatched. The CDR3 extends over 15 amino acids. CDR3 loop: CASSLTGTGVEKLFF. As DNA, the CDR3 is TGTGCCAGCAGTTTAACCGGGACAGGGGTTGAAAAACTGTTTTTT.

This chain links TRBV11-2 with TRBJ1-3; 7 bases match TRBD1. Germline V gene data show CDR1 as SGHAT and CDR2 as FQNNGV. This CDR3 comprises 16 residues. J gave up 3 bases and V 3 bases, and 8 bases lay outside the gene matches. The CDR3 sequence: CASSFSTGRDGNTIYF. In nucleotides, the CDR3 is TGTGCCAGCAGCTTCTCGACAGGGAGAGATGGAAACACCATATATTTT.